This TCR beta chain was profiled in a study of blood T cell repertoires in COVID-19. Study-wide context: Spain, Italy and the United States supplied samples that represented acute and convalescent COVID-19. PBMCs, B-cell-depleted T cells, or T cells provided the cDNA or gDNA that made up the material.

The CDR3 consists of 13 residues. The ends were cut back, 2 bases at V and 5 bases at J, with 10 bases in the middle. Per germline, CDR1 SGHNT and CDR2 YYREEE (reference sequence). Clones were read by immunoSEQ multiplex PCR, and TCRdb kept only the in-frame ones, dropping some. The sample lists 200,000 to 300,000 clones; about nine tenths were seen once. The clonotype originates from a woman aged 40 to 50 with acute or convalescent COVID-19. The genes are TRBV5-4 and TRBJ1-2; tentative D call: TRBD1 (5 bases). The sample comprised peripheral blood. The CDR3 spells CASSFQGGYGYTF. The CDR3 nucleotides are TGTGCCAGCAGCTTTCAGGGAGGATATGGCTACACCTTC.